This T cell receptor (beta chain) emerged from a study of sequential checkpoint blockade in melanoma (dated by TCRdb to about 2019). For context, the study as a whole: Patients were assigned by 1:1 randomization to either first-line nivolumab followed by ipilimumab (arm A) or ipilimumab followed by nivolumab (arm B). Both trial sequences were followed by maintenance nivolumab. DNA from 91 pretreatment melanoma tumor samples underwent TCRbeta immunosequencing. Roughly 85% of the matched pre- and post-treatment tumor biopsy pairs came from the same lesion. For about two dozen patients, matched tumor biopsies were obtained before treatment and at week 13, following single-agent nivolumab (arm A) or ipilimumab (arm B). General conclusions and limits of the study: Among patients in the nivolumab-first arm (arm A), tumor TIL clonality before treatment was associated with response (P = .04). Small sample sizes and reduced statistical power limited the within-arm analyses of tumor T-cell fraction. Validation of the response-prediction model combining TCR metrics and mutation burden is needed in larger, independent patient cohorts. Tumor T-cell fraction and clonality were correlated with PD-L1 staining and CD8+ T-cell counts, but not with mutational load. Clinical benefit was about 30 times more likely to be achieved by patients whose tumor T-cell fraction and clonality increased by week 13.

TCRbeta CDR3 regions were immunosequenced from genomic DNA with the immunoSEQ Assay. Prior to high-throughput sequencing, genomic DNA was amplified by bias-controlled multiplex PCR. In the authors' own workflow: To quantify the absolute abundance of each unique TCRbeta CDR3 region, the sequences were collapsed and filtered. Clonality, defined as 1 minus Pielou's evenness, was calculated using productive rearrangements only. Tumor T-cell fraction was calculated by normalizing TCRbeta template counts to usable DNA, which was estimated from several housekeeping genes. Clones with significantly greater frequencies in on-treatment versus baseline samples were identified using a previously published method. TCRdb carries this immuneACCESS record with in-frame sequences only. Its versions omit some clonotypes, under half of them owing to an unresolved V gene in the studies checked, with the rest unexplained. V and J calls and clone size follow that table, whereas D and trimming were derived from the DNA. The sample includes approximately 3,000 clones, with around 15% observed a single time. The ten top clones hold just over 14% of the sample.

V gives up 6 bases and J gives up 5 bases, and the segment between their germline ends measures 14 bases. The CDR3 runs 14 residues from the cysteine to the phenylalanine. The read is trimmed to its CDR3 DNA, 42 bases read in frame from base 1. Per the germline V gene (reference sequence), LNHDA is the CDR1 and SQIVND is the CDR2. Points on this clone: What this receptor recognizes is not known. The sample holds no much larger clone one base away, and base qualities are not on file.

The sample's treatment or condition, from its label and the paper: randomized to nivolumab then ipilimumab (arm A) or the reverse (arm B). Prior DNA-damaging chemotherapy had not been received by any trial patient. The samples were obtained from melanoma patients enrolled in CheckMate 064, an open-label, randomized phase II trial testing sequential checkpoint blockade. Genomic DNA from formalin-fixed paraffin-embedded (FFPE) tissue samples was used for tumor TCR sequencing. The sequencing here drew on tumor tissue (inferred from file names), taken from a patient given nivolumab and ipilimumab in sequence. This TCR came from a human donor with melanoma. This sequence uses TRBV19 and TRBJ1-5, and possibly TRBD1, on 6 matching bases. The DNA sequence is TGTGCCAGTAGGGTCGACAGGTTCGATCAGCCCCAGCATTTT. Its coded protein is CASRVDRFDQPQHF.